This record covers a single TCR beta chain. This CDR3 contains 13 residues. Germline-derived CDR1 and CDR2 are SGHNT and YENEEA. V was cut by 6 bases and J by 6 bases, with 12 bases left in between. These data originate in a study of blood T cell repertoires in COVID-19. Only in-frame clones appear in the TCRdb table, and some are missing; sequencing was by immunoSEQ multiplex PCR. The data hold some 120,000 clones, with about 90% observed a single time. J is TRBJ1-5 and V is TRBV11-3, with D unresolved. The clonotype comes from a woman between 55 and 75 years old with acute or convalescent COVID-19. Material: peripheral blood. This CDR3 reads CASSLTPPQPQHF. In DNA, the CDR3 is TGTGCCAGCAGTCTAACCCCTCCTCAGCCCCAGCATTTT.